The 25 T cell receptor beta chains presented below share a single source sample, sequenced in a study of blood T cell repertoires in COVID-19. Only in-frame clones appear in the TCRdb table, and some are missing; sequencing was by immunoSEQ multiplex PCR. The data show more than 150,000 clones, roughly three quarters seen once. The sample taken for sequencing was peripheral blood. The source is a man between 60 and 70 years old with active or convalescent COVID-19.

Written as DNA, the CDR3 is TGTGCCAGCAGCCAAGAAACGGTGTCCCTCTCCTACGAGCAGTACTTC. Translating it yields CASSQETVSLSYEQYF. The chain uses TRBV4-2 and TRBJ2-7, with D unclear. Germline V CDR1 and CDR2: LGHNA, YNFKEQ. This CDR3 is 16 amino acids long. Trimming stripped 0 bases from V and 0 bases from J, with 12 bases between.

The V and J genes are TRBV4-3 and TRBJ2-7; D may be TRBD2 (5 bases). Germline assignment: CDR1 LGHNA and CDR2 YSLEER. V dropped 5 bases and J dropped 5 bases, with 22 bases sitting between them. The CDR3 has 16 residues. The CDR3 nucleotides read TGCGCCAGCAGCTACCGACCCCGGGGAACAATCCACGAGCAGTACTTC. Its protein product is CASSYRPRGTIHEQYF.

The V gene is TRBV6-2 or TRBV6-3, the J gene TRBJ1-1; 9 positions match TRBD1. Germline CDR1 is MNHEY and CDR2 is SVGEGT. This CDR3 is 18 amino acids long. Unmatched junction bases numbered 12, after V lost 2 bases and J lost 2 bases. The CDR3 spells CASSYLLGTGSSNTEAFF. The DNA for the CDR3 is TGTGCCAGCAGTTACCTGCTTGGGACAGGGAGCAGCAACACTGAAGCTTTCTTT.

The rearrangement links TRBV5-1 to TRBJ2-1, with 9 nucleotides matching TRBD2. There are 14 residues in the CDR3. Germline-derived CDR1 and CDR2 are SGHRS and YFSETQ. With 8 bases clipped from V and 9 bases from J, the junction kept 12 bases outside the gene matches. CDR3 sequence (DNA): TGCGCCAGTGGGGTTTTAGCGGGAGCTATTGAGCAGTTCTTC. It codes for CASGVLAGAIEQFF.

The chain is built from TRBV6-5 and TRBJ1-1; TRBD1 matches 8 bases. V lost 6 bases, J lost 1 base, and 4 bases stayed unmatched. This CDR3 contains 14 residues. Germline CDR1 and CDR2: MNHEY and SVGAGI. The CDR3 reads CASRMTGENTEAFF. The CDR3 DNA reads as TGTGCCAGCAGGATGACAGGGGAGAACACTGAAGCTTTCTTT.

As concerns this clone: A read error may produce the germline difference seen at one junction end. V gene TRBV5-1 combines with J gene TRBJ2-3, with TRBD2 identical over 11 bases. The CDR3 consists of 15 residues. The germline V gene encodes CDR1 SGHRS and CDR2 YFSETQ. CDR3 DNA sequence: TGCGCCAGCAGATTGGGACTAGCGGGCACAGATACGCAGTATTTT. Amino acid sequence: CASRLGLAGTDTQYF. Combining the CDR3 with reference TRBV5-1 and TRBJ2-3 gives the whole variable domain KAGVTQTPRYLIKTRGQQVTLSCSPISGHRSVSWYQQTPGQGLQFLFEYFSETQRNKGNFPGRFSGRQFSNSRSEMNVSTLELGDSALYLCASRLGLAGTDTQYFGPGTRLTVL.

The CDR3 sequence: CASSQGRPRDEQYF. In nucleotides, the CDR3 is TGTGCCAGCTCACAGGGAAGGCCCAGGGACGAGCAGTACTTC. J is TRBJ2-7 and V is TRBV28, with D perhaps matching TRBD1 (6 bases). The V end was cut by 8 bases, the J end by 5 bases, with 19 bases between. The CDR3 length is 14 residues. Germline CDR1 reads MDHEN; CDR2 reads SYDVKM.

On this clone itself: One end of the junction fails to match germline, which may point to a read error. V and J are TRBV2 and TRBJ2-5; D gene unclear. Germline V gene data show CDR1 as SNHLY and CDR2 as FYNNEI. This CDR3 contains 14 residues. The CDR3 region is CASREDGNQETQYF. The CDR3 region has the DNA TGTGCCAGCAGAGAAGACGGTAACCAAGAGACCCAGTACTTC.

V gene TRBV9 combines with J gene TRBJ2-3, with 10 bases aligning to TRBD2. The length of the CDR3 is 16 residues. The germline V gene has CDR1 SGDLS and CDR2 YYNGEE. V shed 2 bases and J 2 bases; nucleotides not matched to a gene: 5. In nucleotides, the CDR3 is TGTGCCAGCAGCGTTTCCAGCGGGAGGGCCACAGATACGCAGTATTTT. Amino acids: CASSVSSGRATDTQYF.

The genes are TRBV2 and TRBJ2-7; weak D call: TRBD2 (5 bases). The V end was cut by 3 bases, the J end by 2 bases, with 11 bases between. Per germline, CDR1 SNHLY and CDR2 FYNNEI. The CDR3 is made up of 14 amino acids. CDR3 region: CASSDARAAYEQYF. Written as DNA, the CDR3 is TGTGCCAGCAGTGACGCGAGGGCCGCCTACGAGCAGTACTTC.

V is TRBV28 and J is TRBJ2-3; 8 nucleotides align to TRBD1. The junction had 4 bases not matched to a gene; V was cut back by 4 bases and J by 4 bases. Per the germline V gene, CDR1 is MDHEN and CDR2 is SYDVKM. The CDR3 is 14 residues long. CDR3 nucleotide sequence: TGTGCCAGCAGTTACTGGACAGGGCCAGATACGCAGTATTTT. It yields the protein CASSYWTGPDTQYF.

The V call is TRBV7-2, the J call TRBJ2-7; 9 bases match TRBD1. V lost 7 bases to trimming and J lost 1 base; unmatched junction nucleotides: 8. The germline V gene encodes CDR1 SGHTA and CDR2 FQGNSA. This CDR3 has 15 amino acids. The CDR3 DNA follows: TGTGCCAGCACCCCAGGACAGGGGTGGTCCTACGAGCAGTACTTC. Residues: CASTPGQGWSYEQYF.

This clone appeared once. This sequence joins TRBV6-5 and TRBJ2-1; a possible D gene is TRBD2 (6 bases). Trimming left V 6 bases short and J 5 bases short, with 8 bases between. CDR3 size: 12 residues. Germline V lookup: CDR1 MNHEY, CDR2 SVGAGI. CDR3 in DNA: TGTGCCAGCAGCAGGACTAACAATGAGCAGTTCTTC. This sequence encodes CASSRTNNEQFF.

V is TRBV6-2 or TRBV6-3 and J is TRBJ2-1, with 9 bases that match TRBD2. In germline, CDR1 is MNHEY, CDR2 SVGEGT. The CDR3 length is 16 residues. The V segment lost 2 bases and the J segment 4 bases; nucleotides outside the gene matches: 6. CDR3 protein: CASSYNLAGIYNEQFF. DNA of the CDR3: TGTGCCAGCAGTTACAACCTAGCGGGGATATACAATGAGCAGTTCTTC.

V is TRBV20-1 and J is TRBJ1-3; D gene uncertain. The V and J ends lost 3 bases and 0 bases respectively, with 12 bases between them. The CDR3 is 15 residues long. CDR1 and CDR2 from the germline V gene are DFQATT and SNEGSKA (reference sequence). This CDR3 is CSASGSQASGNTIYF. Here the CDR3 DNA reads TGCAGTGCTAGTGGCTCCCAAGCCTCTGGAAACACCATATATTTT.

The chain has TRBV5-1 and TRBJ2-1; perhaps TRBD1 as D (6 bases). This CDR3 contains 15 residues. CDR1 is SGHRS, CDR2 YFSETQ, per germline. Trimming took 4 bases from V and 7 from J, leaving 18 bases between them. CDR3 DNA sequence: TGCGCCAGCAGCCCCCTGACAGGCTCCACGAATGAGCAGTTCTTC. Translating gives CASSPLTGSTNEQFF.

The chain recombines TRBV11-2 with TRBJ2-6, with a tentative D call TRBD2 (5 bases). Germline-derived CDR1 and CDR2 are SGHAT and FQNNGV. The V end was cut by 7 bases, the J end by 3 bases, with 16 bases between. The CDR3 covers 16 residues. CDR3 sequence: CASTNPRRNGANVLTF. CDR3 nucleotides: TGTGCCAGCACCAACCCCCGGAGGAATGGGGCCAACGTCCTGACTTTC.

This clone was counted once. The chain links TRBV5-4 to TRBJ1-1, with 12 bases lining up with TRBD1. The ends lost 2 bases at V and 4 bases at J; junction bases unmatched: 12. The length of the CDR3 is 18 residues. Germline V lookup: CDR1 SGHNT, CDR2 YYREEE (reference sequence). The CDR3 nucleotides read TGTGCCAGCAGCTTCCGGGACAGGGGGCCCCGGTGGGGCACTGAAGCTTTCTTT. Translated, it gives CASSFRDRGPRWGTEAFF. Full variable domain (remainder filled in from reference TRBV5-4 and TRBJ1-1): ETGVTQSPTHLIKTRGQQVTLRCSSQSGHNTVSWYQQALGQGPQFIFQYYREEENGRGNFPPRFSGLQFPNYSSELNVNALELDDSALYLCASSFRDRGPRWGTEAFFGQGTRLTVV.

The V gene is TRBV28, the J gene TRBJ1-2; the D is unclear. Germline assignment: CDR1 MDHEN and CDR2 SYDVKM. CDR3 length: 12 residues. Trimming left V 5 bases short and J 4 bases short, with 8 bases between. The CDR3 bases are TGTGCCAGCAGTCCCCCCCGCTATGGCTACACCTTC. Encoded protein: CASSPPRYGYTF.

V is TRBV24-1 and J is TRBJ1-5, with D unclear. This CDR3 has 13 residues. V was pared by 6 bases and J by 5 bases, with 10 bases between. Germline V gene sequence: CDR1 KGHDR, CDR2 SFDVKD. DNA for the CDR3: TGTGCCACCAGTCAGGCCCCCCATCAGCCCCAGCATTTT. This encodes CATSQAPHQPQHF.

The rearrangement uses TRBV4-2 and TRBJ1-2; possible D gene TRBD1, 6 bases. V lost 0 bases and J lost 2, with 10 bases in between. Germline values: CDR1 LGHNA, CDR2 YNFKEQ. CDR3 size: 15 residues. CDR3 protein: CASSQEGGANYGYTF. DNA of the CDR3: TGTGCCAGCAGCCAAGAAGGGGGAGCGAACTATGGCTACACCTTC.

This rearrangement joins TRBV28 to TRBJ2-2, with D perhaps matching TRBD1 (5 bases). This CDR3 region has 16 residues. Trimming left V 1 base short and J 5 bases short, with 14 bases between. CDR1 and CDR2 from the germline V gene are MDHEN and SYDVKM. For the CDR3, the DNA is TGTGCCAGCAGTTTATTCAGGGCGCTAACAACCGGGGAGCTGTTTTTT. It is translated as CASSLFRALTTGELFF.

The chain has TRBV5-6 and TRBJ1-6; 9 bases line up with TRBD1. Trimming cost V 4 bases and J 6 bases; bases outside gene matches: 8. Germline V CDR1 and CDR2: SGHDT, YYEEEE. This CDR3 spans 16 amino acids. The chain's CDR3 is CASSRNTGGGNSPLHF. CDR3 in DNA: TGTGCCAGCAGCAGAAACACAGGGGGCGGTAATTCACCCCTCCACTTT.

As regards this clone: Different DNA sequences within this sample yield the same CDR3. CDR3: CASSLAGGQPQHF. In DNA form, the CDR3 reads TGCGCCAGCAGCTTGGCGGGGGGTCAGCCCCAGCATTTT. V and J are TRBV5-1 and TRBJ1-5; tentative D call: TRBD1 (5 bases). Germline CDR1 is SGHRS and CDR2 is YFSETQ. The CDR3 length is 13 residues. V was clipped by 0 bases and J by 6 bases, with 7 bases between them.

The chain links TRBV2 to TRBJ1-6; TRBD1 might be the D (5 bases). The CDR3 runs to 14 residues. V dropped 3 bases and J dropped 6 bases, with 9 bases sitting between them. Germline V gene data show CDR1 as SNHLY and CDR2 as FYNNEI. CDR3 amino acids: CASSEAQGNSPLHF. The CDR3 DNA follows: TGTGCCAGCAGTGAGGCCCAGGGTAATTCACCCCTCCACTTT.